This TCR beta chain was sequenced in a study of vaccination effects on CD4 cells after COVID-19 (dated by TCRdb to 2021 to 2024). Background for the entire study: In the ViraFEST assay, PBMC were stimulated with viral peptide pools, and antigen-specific CD4+ T cell clonotypes were then identified by expansion using TCR sequencing. SARS-CoV-2 spike-specific CD4+ TCR repertoires from before and after mRNA vaccination were compared in COVID-19 convalescent patients and in infection-naive vaccine recipients. Around 2.1 million PBMC per well were cultured with about 10 ug/ml peptides in IMDM containing about 5% human AB serum, about 10 IU/ml IL-2 and gentamicin. Altogether, 10 COVID-19 convalescent patients and a few SARS-CoV-2-naive healthy vaccine recipients made up the full study. The Oncomine TCR Beta short-read assay on an Illumina iSeq 100 was used to sequence cultures from other donors in the study. Post-vaccine samples across the study were collected a median of 72 days after the second dose, with a range of 14 to 241. What the study reported, not specific to this receptor: Among healthy vaccine recipients, nearly all vaccine-induced clones were SARS-CoV-2 mono-reactive, and just 1 of 255 was cross-reactive with common cold coronaviruses. The study was limited by a small number of convalescent patients and lacked early post-infection timepoints. Marked clonal contraction was observed in both infection-induced and vaccine-induced clones at late post-vaccination timepoints, consistent with waning T cell responses.

Preparation of the library involved the immunoSEQ multiplex PCR assay. DNA from the cultured, isolated CD4+ T cells was subjected to TCR beta CDR3 sequencing. The original pipeline was this. The analysis removed non-productive TCR sequences, trimmed reads to the CDR3 region, and retained only CDR3s that were 7 or more amino acids long. The MANAFEST web app was used to pick out antigen-specific clonotypes by comparing their expansion in peptide wells with that in reference cultures. To count as positive, a clone had to show expansion at FDR<0.05 compared with the reference and with all other wells, an odds ratio above 5, and a frequency above 0.1% in two replicate wells. Clonotypes significantly expanded in SARS-CoV-2 spike wells and in at least one common cold coronavirus spike condition were defined as cross-reactive. Levenshtein distance calculated with the stringdist R package was used to assess CDR3 similarity, and unrooted trees were constructed with ape in R 3.6.1. TCRdb obtained this table from immuneACCESS and retained in-frame rearrangements with V and J assigned. These tables miss some clones; where compared with another copy, unresolved V genes account for less than half of the shortfall, and the remainder is unexplained. The V and J calls and clone size are taken from that table; D and trimming were inferred from the DNA. The sample table records tens of thousands of clones; roughly 73% of these occur just once. About 2% of the sample comes from the top ten.

Trimming costs V 0 bases and J 0 bases, and their ends lie 12 bases apart. Including cysteine and phenylalanine, the CDR3 has 16 amino acids. This entry keeps only the CDR3 DNA: 48 bases, framed from base 1. The germline V gene (reference sequence) gives CDR1 as GTSNPN and CDR2 as SVGIG. After around 10 days of culture, CD4+ T cells were isolated with the EasySep CD4+ T cell isolation kit. Participants received two doses of either the BNT162b2 or the mRNA-1273 mRNA SARS-CoV-2 vaccine. The absence of prior SARS-CoV-2 infection in healthy vaccine recipients was confirmed by negative nucleocapsid antibodies before and after vaccination. On days 3 and 7, half of the culture medium was replaced with fresh IL-2-containing medium. Unless otherwise noted, each peptide stimulation condition was cultured in triplicate wells. Using Ficoll-Paque Plus gradient centrifugation, PBMC were separated from whole blood and then either used fresh or cryopreserved at -140C. The QIAamp micro DNA kit was used to extract genomic DNA from the cultured CD4+ T cells.

Comment on this clone: What this receptor recognizes is not known. One base away there is no much larger clone; base qualities are not given.

The chain is encoded by TRBV30 joined to TRBJ1-5; there is no confident call for the D gene. The sequencing here drew on CD4+ T cells from PBMCs cultured without peptide, taken after COVID-19 vaccination. The TCR originated in a human donor who received a COVID-19 vaccine. The nucleotides are TGTGCCTGGAGTGTAGGGAGGACGGATAGCAATCAGCCCCAGCATTTT. Translated, it reads CAWSVGRTDSNQPQHF.